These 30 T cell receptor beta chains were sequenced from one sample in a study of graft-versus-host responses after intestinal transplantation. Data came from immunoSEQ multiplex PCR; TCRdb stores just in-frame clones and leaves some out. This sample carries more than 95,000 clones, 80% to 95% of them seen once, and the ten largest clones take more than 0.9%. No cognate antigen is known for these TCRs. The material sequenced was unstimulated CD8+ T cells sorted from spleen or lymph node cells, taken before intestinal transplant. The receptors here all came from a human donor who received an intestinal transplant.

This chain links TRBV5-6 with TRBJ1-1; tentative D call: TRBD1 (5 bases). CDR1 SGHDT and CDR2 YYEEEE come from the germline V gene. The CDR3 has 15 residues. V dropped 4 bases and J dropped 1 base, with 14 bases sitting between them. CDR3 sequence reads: CASSQVGVRNTEAFF. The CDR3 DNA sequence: TGTGCCAGCAGCCAGGTGGGGGTTAGGAACACTGAAGCTTTCTTT. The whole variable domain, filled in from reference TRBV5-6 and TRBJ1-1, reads DAGVTQSPTHLIKTRGQQVTLRCSPKSGHDTVSWYQQALGQGPQFIFQYYEEEERQRGNFPDRFSGHQFPNYSSELNVNALLLGDSALYLCASSQVGVRNTEAFFGQGTRLTVV.

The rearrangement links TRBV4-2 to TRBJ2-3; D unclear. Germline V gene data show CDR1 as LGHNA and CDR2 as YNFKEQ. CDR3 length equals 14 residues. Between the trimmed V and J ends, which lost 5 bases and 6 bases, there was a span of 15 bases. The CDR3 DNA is TGTGCCAGCAGCGAAGGTCGCGGTACGGATACGCAGTATTTT. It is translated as CASSEGRGTDTQYF.

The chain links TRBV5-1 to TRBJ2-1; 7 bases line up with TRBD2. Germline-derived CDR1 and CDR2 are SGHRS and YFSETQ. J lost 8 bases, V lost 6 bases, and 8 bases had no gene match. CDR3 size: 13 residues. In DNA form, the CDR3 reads TGCGCCAGCACCACATGGGGGAGGGATGAGCAGTTCTTC. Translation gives CASTTWGRDEQFF.

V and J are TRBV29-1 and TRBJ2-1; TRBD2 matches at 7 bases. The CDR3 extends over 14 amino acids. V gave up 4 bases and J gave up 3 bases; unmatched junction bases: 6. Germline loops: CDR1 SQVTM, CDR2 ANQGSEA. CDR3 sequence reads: CSVGGGSDYNEQFF. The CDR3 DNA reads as TGCAGCGTTGGGGGGGGTTCAGACTACAATGAGCAGTTCTTC.

Written as DNA, the CDR3 is TGTGCCAGCAGCTTGGGTACAGGGGGCCAGCCCCAGCATTTT. It specifies CASSLGTGGQPQHF. The J gene is TRBJ1-5, the V gene TRBV5-4, with 9 bases matching TRBD1. This CDR3 region has 14 residues. V lost 0 bases, J lost 7 bases, and 2 bases stayed unmatched. CDR1 and CDR2 from the germline V gene are SGHNT and YYREEE (reference sequence).

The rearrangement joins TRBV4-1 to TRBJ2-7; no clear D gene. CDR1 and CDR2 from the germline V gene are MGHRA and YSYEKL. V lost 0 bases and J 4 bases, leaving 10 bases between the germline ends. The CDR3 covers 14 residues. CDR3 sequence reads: CASSQEAANYEQYF. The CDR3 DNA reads TGCGCCAGCAGCCAAGAGGCAGCCAATTACGAGCAGTACTTC.

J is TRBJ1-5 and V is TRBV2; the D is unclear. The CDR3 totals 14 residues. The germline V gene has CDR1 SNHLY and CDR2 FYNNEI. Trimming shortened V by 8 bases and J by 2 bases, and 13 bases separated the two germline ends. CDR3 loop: CASFEGEGNQPQHF. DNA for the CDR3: TGTGCCAGCTTCGAGGGTGAGGGCAATCAGCCCCAGCATTTT.

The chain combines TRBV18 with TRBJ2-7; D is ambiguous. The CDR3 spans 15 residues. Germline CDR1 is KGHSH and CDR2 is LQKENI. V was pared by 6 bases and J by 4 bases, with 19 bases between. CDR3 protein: CASSPPLDDGYEQYF. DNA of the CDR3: TGTGCCAGCTCGCCCCCCCTCGATGACGGGTACGAGCAGTACTTC.

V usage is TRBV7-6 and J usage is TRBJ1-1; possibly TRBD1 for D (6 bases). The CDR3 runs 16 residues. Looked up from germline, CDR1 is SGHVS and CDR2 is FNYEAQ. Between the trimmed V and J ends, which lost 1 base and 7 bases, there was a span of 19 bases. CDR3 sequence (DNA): TGTGCCAGCAGCTTAGGCCCCGGACAGCCCCTGGATGAAGCTTTCTTT. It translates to CASSLGPGQPLDEAFF.

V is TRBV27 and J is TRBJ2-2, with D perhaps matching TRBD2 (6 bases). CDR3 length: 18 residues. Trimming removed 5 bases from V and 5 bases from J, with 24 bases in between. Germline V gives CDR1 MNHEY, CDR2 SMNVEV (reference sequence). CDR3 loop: CASSTNPRRTIWTGELFF. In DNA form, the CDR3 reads TGTGCCAGCAGTACCAACCCACGCCGGACTATTTGGACCGGGGAGCTGTTTTTT.

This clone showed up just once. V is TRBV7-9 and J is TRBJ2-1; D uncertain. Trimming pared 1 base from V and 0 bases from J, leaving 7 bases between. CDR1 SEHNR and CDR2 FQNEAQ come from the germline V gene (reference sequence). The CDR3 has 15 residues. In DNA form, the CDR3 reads TGTGCCAGCAGCTTAGTGAGGAGCTCCTACAATGAGCAGTTCTTC. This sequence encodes CASSLVRSSYNEQFF.

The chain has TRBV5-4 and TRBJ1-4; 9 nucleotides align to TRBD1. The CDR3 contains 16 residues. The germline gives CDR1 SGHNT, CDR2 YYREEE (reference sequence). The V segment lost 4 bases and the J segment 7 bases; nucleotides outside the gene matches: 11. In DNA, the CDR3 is TGTGCCAGCAGCCCGGGACAGGGAAGAAGTTTTGAAAAACTGTTTTTT. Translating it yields CASSPGQGRSFEKLFF.

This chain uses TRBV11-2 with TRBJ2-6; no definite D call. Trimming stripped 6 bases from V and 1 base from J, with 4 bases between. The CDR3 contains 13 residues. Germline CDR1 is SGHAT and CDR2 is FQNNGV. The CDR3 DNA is TGTGCCAGCAGGCCATCTGGGGCCAACGTCCTGACTTTC. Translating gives CASRPSGANVLTF.

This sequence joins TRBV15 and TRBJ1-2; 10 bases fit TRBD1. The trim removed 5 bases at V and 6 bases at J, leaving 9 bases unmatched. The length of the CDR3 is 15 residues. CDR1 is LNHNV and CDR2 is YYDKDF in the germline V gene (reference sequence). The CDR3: CATSGRRDRGDGYTF. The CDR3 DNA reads TGTGCCACCAGCGGGCGTCGGGACAGGGGTGATGGCTACACCTTC.

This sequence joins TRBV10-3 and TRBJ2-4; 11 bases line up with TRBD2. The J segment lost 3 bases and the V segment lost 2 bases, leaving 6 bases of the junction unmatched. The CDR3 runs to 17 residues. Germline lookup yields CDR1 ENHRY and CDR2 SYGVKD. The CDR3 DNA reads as TGTGCCATCAGTGAGGATTACGGGACTAGCGGCAAAAACATTCAGTACTTC. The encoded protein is CAISEDYGTSGKNIQYF.

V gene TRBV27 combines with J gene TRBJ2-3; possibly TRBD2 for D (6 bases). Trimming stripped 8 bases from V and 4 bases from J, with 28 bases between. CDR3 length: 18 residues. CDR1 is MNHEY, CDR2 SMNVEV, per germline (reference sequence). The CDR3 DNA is TGTGCCAGCCACCCCGGCCCCTTCAGACTAGATGTAGCAGATACGCAGTATTTT. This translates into CASHPGPFRLDVADTQYF.

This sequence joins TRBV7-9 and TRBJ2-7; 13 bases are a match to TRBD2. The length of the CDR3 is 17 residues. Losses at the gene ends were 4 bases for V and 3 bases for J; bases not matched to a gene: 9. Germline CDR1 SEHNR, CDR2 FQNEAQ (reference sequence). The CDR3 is CASSSRTSGGDSYEQYF. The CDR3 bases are TGTGCCAGCAGCTCCCGGACTAGCGGGGGAGACAGCTACGAGCAGTACTTC.

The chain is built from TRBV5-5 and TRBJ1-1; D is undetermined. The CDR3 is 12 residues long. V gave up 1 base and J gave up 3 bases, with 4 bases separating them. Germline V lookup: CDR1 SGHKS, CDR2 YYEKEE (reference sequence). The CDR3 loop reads CASSLYDTEAFF. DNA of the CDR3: TGTGCCAGCAGCTTGTATGACACTGAAGCTTTCTTT. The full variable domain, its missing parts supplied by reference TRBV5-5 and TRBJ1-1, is DAGVTQSPTHLIKTRGQQVTLRCSPISGHKSVSWYQQVLGQGPQFIFQYYEKEERGRGNFPDRFSARQFPNYSSELNVNALLLGDSALYLCASSLYDTEAFFGQGTRLTVV.

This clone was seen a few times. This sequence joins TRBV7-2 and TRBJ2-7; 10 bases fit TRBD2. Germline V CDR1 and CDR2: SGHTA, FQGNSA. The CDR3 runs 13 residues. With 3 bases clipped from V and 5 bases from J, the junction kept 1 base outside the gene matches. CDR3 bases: TGTGCCAGCAGCTTGGGACTAGCGAACGAGCAGTACTTC. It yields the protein CASSLGLANEQYF.

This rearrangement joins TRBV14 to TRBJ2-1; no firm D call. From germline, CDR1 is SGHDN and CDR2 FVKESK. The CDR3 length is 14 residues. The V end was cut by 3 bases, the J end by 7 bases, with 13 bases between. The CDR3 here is CASSHTGWSNEQFF. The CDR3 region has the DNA TGTGCCAGCAGCCACACTGGGTGGTCGAATGAGCAGTTCTTC. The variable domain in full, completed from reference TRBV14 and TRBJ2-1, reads EAGVTQFPSHSVIEKGQTVTLRCDPISGHDNLYWYRRVMGKEIKFLLHFVKESKQDESGMPNNRFLAERTGGTYSTLKVQPAELEDSGVYFCASSHTGWSNEQFFGPGTRLTVL.

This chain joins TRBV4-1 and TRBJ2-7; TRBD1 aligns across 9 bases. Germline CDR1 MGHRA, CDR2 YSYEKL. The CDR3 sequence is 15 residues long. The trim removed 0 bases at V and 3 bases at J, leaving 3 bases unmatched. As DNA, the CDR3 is TGCGCCAGCAGCCAAGAGGGGACAGGGTTCTACGAGCAGTACTTC. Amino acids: CASSQEGTGFYEQYF.

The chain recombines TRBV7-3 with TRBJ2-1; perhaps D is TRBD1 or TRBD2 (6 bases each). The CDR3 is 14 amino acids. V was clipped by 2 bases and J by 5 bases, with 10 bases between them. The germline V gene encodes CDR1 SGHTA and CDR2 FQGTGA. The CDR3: CASSLGGPHNEQFF. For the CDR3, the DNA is TGTGCCAGCAGCTTAGGGGGGCCTCACAATGAGCAGTTCTTC.

CDR3 nucleotides: TGTGCCAGCAGCTCCTACGACGAGGCAGATACGCAGTATTTT. As protein: CASSSYDEADTQYF. The chain uses TRBV7-3 and TRBJ2-3; D unresolved. The CDR3 has 14 amino acids. Germline V gene lookup returns CDR1 SGHTA and CDR2 FQGTGA. V lost 4 bases to trimming and J lost 4 bases, with 12 bases between them.

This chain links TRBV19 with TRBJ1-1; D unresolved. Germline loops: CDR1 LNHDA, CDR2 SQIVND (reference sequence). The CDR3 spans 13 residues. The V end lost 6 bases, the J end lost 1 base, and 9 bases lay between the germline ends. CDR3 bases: TGTGCCAGTAGGAGTTCAGCGAACACTGAAGCTTTCTTT. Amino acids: CASRSSANTEAFF.

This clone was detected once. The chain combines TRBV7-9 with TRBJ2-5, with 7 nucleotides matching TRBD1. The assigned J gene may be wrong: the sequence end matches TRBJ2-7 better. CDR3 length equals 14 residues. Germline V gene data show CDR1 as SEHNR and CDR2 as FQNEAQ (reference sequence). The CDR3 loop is CASSSDRHFYEQYF. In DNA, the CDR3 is TGTGCCAGCAGCTCGGACAGGCACTTCTACGAGCAGTACTTC.

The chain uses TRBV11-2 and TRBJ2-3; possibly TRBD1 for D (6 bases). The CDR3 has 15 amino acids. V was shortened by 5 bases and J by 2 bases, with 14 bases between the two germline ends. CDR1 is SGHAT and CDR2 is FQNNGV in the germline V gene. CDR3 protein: CASSQWGRPTDTQYF. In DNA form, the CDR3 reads TGTGCCAGCAGCCAGTGGGGGCGGCCCACAGATACGCAGTATTTT.

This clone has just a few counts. The CDR3 spells CASRGGGDYEQYF. CDR3 DNA: TGTGCCAGCAGGGGGGGAGGGGACTACGAGCAGTACTTC. The chain couples TRBV6-1 to TRBJ2-7, with TRBD2 identical over 7 bases. Trimming at V came to 6 bases and at J to 3 bases, leaving 5 bases not matched to a gene. CDR1 is MNHNS and CDR2 is SASEGT in the germline V gene. The CDR3 spans 13 residues.

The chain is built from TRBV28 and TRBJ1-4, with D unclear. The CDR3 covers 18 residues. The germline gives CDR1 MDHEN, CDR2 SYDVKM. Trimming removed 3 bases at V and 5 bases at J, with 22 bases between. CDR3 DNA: TGTGCCAGCAGTTTTTGGCGGGCGCCACGGTACCTCAATGAAAAACTGTTTTTT. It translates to CASSFWRAPRYLNEKLFF.

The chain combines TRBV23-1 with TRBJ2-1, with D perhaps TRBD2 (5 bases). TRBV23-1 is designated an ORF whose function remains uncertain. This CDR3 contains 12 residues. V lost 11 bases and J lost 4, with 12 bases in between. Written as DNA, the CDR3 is TGCGCCTCTCGGCGAGGGTACAATGAGCAGTTCTTC. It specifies CASRRGYNEQFF.

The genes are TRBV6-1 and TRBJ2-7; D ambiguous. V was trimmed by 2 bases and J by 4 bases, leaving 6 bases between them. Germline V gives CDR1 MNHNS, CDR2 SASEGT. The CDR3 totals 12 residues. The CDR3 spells CASSEFPYEQYF. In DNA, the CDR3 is TGTGCCAGCAGTGAATTTCCATACGAGCAGTACTTC.